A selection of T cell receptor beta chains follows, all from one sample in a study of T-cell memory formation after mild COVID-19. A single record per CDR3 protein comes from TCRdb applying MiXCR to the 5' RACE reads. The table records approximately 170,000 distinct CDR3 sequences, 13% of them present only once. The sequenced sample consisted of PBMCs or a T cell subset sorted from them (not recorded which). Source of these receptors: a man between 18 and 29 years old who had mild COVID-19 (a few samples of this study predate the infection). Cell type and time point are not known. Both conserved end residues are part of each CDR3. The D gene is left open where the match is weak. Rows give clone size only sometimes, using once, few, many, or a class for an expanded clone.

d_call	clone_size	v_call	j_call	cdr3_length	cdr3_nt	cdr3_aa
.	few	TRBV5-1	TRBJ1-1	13	TGCGCCAGCAGCTTGGCAGGTTTCGCTGAAGCTTTCTTT	CASSLAGFAEAFF
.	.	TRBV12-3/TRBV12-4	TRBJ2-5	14	TGTGCCAGCAGGGCAAGCCTTGGGGGGGAGACCCAGTACTTC	CASRASLGGETQYF
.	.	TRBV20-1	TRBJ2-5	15	TGCAGTGCTAGACTTGCCTCGGGGCCCCAAGAGACCCAGTACTTC	CSARLASGPQETQYF
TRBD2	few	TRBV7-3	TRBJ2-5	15	TGTGCCAGCAGCTCACGGGGGGGTTCCGGTGAGACCCAGTACTTC	CASSSRGGSGETQYF
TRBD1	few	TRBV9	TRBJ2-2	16	TGTGCCAGCAGCGCCTGGGGACAGGTTAACACCGGGGAGCTGTTTTTT	CASSAWGQVNTGELFF
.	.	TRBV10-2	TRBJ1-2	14	TGCGCCAGCAGTGACTACCTTACCGGGGTCGGCTACACCTTC	CASSDYLTGVGYTF
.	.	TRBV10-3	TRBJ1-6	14	TGTGCCATCAGTGAGTCGCAGGGGAATTCACCCCTCCACTTT	CAISESQGNSPLHF
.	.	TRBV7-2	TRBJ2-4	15	TGTGCCAGCAGCTTAGTATTAGCGGAAAAAAACATTCAGTACTTC	CASSLVLAEKNIQYF
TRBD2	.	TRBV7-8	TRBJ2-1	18	TGTGCCAGCAGCTTGGAGGCCAGCGGGGGGGATCTCTACAATGAGCAGTTCTTC	CASSLEASGGDLYNEQFF
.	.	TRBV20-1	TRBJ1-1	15	TGCAGTGCTGGAGATTGGGGACCCAACCGCCGTGAAGCTTTCTTT	CSAGDWGPNRREAFF
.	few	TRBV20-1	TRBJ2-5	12	TGCAGTGCTAGATATGTCGGAGAGACCCAGTACTTC	CSARYVGETQYF
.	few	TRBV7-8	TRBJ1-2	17	TGTGCCAGCAGCTTGCGCGGGCGCGGCGATTTTAACTATGGCTACACCTTC	CASSLRGRGDFNYGYTF
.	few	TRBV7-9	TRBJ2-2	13	TGTGCCAGCAGCTTAGATGACACCGGGGAGCTGTTTTTT	CASSLDDTGELFF
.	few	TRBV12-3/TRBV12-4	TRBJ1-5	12	TGTGCCAGCAGTCGAAACGTGGGGCACAAGCATTTT	CASSRNVGHKHF
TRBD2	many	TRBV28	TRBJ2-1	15	TGTGCCAGCAGTAAAGCGGGGGGCCCCTTGGCCGAGCAGTTCTTC	CASSKAGGPLAEQFF
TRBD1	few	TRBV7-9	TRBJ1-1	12	TGTGCCAGCAGCTTAGAGCAGGGGGCTTTAAGATTT	CASSLEQGALRF
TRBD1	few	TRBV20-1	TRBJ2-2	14	TGCAGTGCTATAGGGACAGGGAGTACCGGGGAGCTGTTTTTT	CSAIGTGSTGELFF
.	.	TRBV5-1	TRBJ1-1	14	TGCGCCAGCATCCGGGACCTACTGAACACTGAAGCTTTCTTT	CASIRDLLNTEAFF
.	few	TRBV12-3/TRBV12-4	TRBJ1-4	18	TGTGCCAGCAGGCGTTATAGTTCGGCTGGGGGTGATAATGAAAAACTGTTTTTT	CASRRYSSAGGDNEKLFF
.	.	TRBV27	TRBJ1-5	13	TGTGCCAGCAGTTGGTCACCCAATCAGCCCCAGCATTTT	CASSWSPNQPQHF
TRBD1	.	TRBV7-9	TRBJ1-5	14	TGTGCCAGCAGGGGAGACAGGGAAGATCAGCCCCAGCATTTT	CASRGDREDQPQHF
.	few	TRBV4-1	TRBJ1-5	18	TGCGCCAGCAGCCAAGTGCTGGGGGCAGGCCCTGGCAATCAGCCCCAGCATTTT	CASSQVLGAGPGNQPQHF
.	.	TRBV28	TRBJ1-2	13	TGTGCCAGCAGCCCAAGGTCATATTATGGCTACACCTTC	CASSPRSYYGYTF
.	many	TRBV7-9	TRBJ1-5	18	TGTGCCAGCAGCTCCGATCCGGGGGCGCTTGGAAGGAATCAGCCCCAGCATTTT	CASSSDPGALGRNQPQHF
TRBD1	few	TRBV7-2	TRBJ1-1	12	TGTGCCAGCAGCCTACGGACAGGTGAAGCTTTCTTT	CASSLRTGEAFF
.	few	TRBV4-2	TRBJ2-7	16	TGTGCCAGCAGCCAAGCCCTCACGGTGAGCTCCTACGAGCAGTACTTC	CASSQALTVSSYEQYF
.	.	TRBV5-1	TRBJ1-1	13	TGCGCCACCTCGGTAGGGATGAACACTGAAGCTTTCTTT	CATSVGMNTEAFF
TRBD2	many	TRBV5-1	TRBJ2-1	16	TGCGCCAGCAGCTACTTTGGCGGGGGATCCTACAATGAGCAGTTCTTC	CASSYFGGGSYNEQFF
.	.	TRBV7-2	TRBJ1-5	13	TGTGCCAGCAGCTTAGGGAACGGAGGGCCCCAGCATTTT	CASSLGNGGPQHF
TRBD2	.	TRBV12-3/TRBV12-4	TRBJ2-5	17	TGTGCCAGCAGTCAATGGACTAGCGGGGTTAACAAAGAGACCCAGTACTTC	CASSQWTSGVNKETQYF
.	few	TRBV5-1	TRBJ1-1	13	TGCCCCAGCAGCTTGGATACAGGGCTTGAAGCTTTCTTT	CPSSLDTGLEAFF
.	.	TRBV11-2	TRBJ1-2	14	TGTGCCAGCAGCTTAGAGACGTACTCCAGGGGCTACACCTTC	CASSLETYSRGYTF
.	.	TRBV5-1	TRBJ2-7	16	TGCGCCAGCAGTCGGGGGGCGGGGGACAGGACCTACGAGCAGTACTTC	CASSRGAGDRTYEQYF
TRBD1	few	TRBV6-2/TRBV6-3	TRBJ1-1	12	TGTGCCAGCAGTGAACAGGGGATTGAAGCTTTCTTT	CASSEQGIEAFF
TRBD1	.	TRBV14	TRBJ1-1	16	TGTGCCAGCAGCCGCGCGCCGGGACAGATGAACACTGAAGCTTTCTTT	CASSRAPGQMNTEAFF
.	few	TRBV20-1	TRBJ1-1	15	TGCAGTGCTAGACAGGGGAGCACCGGGGGCACTGAAGCTTTCTTT	CSARQGSTGGTEAFF
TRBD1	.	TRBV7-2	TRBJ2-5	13	TGTGCCAGCTCGGGACAGCCCCAAGAGACCCAGTACTTC	CASSGQPQETQYF
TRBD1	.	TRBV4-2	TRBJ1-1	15	TGTGCCAGCAGCCAGGGACAGGGAGACTATACTGAAGCTTTCTTT	CASSQGQGDYTEAFF
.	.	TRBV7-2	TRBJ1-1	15	TGTGCCAGCAGCTTAAGCAAGAGAGGTTACACTGAAGCTTTCTTT	CASSLSKRGYTEAFF
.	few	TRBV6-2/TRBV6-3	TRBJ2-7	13	TGTGCCAGCAGTTGGGACGACAGCTCCGAGCAGTACTTC	CASSWDDSSEQYF
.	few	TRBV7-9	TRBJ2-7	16	TGTGCCAGCAGCAGTGCCCAGCCGCCCCTCTCCTACGAGCAGTACTTC	CASSSAQPPLSYEQYF
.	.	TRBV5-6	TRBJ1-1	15	TGTGCCAGCAGCACACCTCGGGGTGGCAACACTGAAGCTTTCTTT	CASSTPRGGNTEAFF
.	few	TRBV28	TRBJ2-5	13	TGTGCCAGCAGTACCCGGGGGAAAGAGACCCAGTACTTC	CASSTRGKETQYF
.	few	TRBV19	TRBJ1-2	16	TGTGCCAGTAGTCTACCATCTGGCAGCGGCTACTATGGCTACACCTTC	CASSLPSGSGYYGYTF
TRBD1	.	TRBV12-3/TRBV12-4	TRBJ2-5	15	TGTGCCAGCAGTTTGGGACAGGGTTTCTACGAGACCCAGTACTTC	CASSLGQGFYETQYF
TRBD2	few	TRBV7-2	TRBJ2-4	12	TGTGCCAGCAGCTTGGACGGGAGGGTTCAGTACTTC	CASSLDGRVQYF
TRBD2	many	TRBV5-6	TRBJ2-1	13	TGTGCCACCTTCCGGGGGGCCTACAATGAGCAGTTCTTC	CATFRGAYNEQFF
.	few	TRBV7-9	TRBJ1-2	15	TGTGCCAGCAGCTTGGGACGGGGAGCTAACTATGGCTACACCTTC	CASSLGRGANYGYTF
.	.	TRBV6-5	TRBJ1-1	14	TGTGCCAGCAGATACGACAGGCGTCACACTGAAGCTTTCTTT	CASRYDRRHTEAFF
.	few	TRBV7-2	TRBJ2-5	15	TGTGCCAGCAGCTGGAGGAGGGAATCATTTAGGACCCAGTACTTC	CASSWRRESFRTQYF
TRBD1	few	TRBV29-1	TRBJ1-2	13	TGCAGCGTGGGGGATAGGACAGGCTCAGTCTACACCTTC	CSVGDRTGSVYTF
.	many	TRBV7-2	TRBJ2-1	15	TGTGCCAGCAGCGTCAGTACAAACTTATACAATGAGCAGTTCTTC	CASSVSTNLYNEQFF
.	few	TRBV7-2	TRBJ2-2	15	TGTGCCAGCAGGAATTCAGGAGCTGGCACCGGGGAGCTGTTTTTT	CASRNSGAGTGELFF
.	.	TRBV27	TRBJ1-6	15	TGTGCCACGGGGGGGAAAGCCTCCTATAATTCACCCCTCCACTTT	CATGGKASYNSPLHF
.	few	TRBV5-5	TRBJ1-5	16	TGTGCCAGCAGCCGAATGACAGGCAGCCTAAATCAGCCCCAGCATTTT	CASSRMTGSLNQPQHF
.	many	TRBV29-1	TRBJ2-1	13	TGCAGCGTTGCCGGGACGGTCAACAATGAGCAGTTCTTC	CSVAGTVNNEQFF